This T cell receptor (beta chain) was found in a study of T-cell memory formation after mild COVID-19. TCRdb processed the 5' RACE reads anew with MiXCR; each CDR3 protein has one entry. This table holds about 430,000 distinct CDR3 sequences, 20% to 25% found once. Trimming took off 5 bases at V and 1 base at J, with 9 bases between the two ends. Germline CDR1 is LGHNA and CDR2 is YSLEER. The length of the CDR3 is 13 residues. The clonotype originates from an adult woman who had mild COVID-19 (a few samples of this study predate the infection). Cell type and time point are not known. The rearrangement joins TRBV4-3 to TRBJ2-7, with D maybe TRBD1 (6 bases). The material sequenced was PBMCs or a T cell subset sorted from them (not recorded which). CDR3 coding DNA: TGCGCCAGCAGCTGGACAGATTCCTACGAGCAGTACTTC. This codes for CASSWTDSYEQYF.